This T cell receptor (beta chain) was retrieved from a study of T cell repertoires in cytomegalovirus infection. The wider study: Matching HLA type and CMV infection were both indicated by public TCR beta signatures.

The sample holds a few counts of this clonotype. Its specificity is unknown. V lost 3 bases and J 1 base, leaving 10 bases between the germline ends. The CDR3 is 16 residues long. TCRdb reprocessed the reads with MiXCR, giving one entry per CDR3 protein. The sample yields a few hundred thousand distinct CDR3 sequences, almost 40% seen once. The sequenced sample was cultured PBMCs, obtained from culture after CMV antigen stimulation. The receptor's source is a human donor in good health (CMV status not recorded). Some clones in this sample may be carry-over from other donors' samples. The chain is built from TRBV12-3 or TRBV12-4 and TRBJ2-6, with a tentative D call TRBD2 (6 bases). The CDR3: CASSFWGVSGANVLTF. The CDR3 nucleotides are TGTGCCAGCAGTTTTTGGGGGGTGTCTGGGGCCAACGTCCTGACTTTC.